Sequencing of this TCR beta chain was carried out in a study of OX40 agonist ivuxolimab in advanced cancers. Background on the whole study: Ivuxolimab was a fully human IgG2 agonistic monoclonal antibody targeting the costimulatory receptor OX40 (CD134). Intravenous ivuxolimab was administered to patients every 2 weeks at six dose levels: 0.01, 0.1, 0.3, 1.5, 3 and 10 mg/kg. The paper covers the monotherapy dose-escalation part of the phase I ivuxolimab trial, which included N ≈ 50 patients. In the dose-escalation cohort, approximately 80% of patients were male, and the mean age was around 60 years with a range of about 23 to 79. Peripheral TCRbeta sequencing was intended to test whether TCR sequence diversity was altered and clonal T-cell expansion was caused by ivuxolimab. Patients were allowed to have had prior anti-PD-1, anti-PD-L1 or anti-CTLA-4 therapy, and approximately 40% of the dose-escalation patients had been treated with checkpoint inhibitors. Partial responses occurred in three dose-escalation patients: two with cutaneous melanoma and one with hepatocellular carcinoma. Of the roughly 51 dose-escalation patients, hepatocellular carcinoma was present in about 19, melanoma in approximately 15, renal cell carcinoma in 9 and head and neck cancer in 9.

Trimming costs V 0 bases and J 4 bases, and their ends lie 7 bases apart. Including the terminal cysteine and phenylalanine, the CDR3 comprises 14 residues. Of all the DNA, just the CDR3 is kept, 42 bases in frame from base 1. Via the germline V gene (reference sequence), CDR1 is LNHNV and CDR2 YYDKDF. Patients with a history of autoimmune disease or receiving systemic immunosuppression were excluded from the trial. In every dose cohort, peripheral blood was drawn for TCR sequencing at baseline, cycle 4 day 1, and cycle 7 day 1. Samples were obtained from an open-label, multicenter, first-in-human phase I dose-escalation trial of ivuxolimab. Adults with locally advanced or metastatic melanoma, renal cell, hepatocellular, or head and neck squamous cell carcinoma were enrolled in the trial. CD4+ and CD8+ T cells were sorted separately from peripheral blood before TCR sequencing. On this clone: Its specific antigen is unknown. No much larger clonotype is one base removed from it; base qualities were not supplied.

Paper-wide results and their limitations: In partial responders in the 0.1-3.0 mg/kg groups, normalized peripheral clonal expansion was found to be among the lowest, especially among CD8+ T cells. On average, CD8+ T cells showed more expanded clones than CD4+ T cells after ivuxolimab. Low levels of normalized T-cell clonal expansion were also seen in some patients who did not respond. Clonal expansion of both CD4+ and CD8+ blood T cells was observed from baseline to week 6 at doses 0.1 to 3.0 mg/kg. The antigen specificity of the peripheral T cells that underwent clonal expansion was not determined.

Genomic DNA was isolated from the sorted cells so that the TCRbeta CDR3 region could be sequenced. The immunoSEQ Assay was used for sequencing of TCRbeta CDR3 regions. Not all clones reach the TCRdb copy of this immuneACCESS table, which keeps in-frame sequences only. Checked studies attribute under half of the gap to unresolved V genes and leave the rest unexplained. In all, the sample holds 70,000 to 75,000 clones, and approximately 86% of those were seen once. The top ten hold 2.5% to 3% of the sample. The source of this sequence is an adult with an advanced solid tumor such as melanoma, head and neck, liver or kidney cancer. Sequencing was performed on CD4+ or CD8+ T cells sorted from blood, taken in a trial of the OX40 agonist ivuxolimab. The rearrangement combines TRBV15 with TRBJ1-5, with the D segment identity uncertain. The nucleotides read TGTGCCACCAGCAGAGATTTAGGGAATCAGCCCCAGCATTTT. The resulting protein is CATSRDLGNQPQHF. The reference TRBV15 and TRBJ1-5 proteins fill in what lies around the CDR3, so the full variable domain reads DAMVIQNPRYQVTQFGKPVTLSCSQTLNHNVMYWYQQKSSQAPKLLFHYYDKDFNNEADTPDNFQSRRPNTSFCFLDIRSPGLGDTAMYLCATSRDLGNQPQHFGDGTRLSIL.